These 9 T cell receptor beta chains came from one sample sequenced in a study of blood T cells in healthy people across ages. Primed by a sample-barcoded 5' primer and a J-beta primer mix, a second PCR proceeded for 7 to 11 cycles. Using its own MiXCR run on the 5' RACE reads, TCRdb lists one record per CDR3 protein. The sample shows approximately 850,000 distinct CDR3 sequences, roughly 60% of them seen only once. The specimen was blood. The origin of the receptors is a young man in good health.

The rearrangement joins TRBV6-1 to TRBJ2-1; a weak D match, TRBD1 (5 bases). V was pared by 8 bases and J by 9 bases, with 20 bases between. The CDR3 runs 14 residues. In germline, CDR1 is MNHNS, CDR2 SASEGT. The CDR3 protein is CASLEIGWGTEQFF. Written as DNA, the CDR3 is TGTGCCAGCCTTGAAATCGGATGGGGCACTGAGCAGTTCTTC.

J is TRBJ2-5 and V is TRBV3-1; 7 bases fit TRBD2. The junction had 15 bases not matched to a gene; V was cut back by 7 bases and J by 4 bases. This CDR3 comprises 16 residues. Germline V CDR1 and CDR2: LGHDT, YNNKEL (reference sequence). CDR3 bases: TGTGCCAGCAACTCCCCCGCGGGAGCTGGTAGAGAGACCCAGTACTTC. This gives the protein CASNSPAGAGRETQYF.

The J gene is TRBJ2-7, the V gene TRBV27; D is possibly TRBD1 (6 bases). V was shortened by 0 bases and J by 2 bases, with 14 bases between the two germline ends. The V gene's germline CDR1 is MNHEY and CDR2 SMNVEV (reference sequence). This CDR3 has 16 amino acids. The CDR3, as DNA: TGTGCCAGCAGTTTATCTCAGGGGCGGATGACCTACGAGCAGTACTTC. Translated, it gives CASSLSQGRMTYEQYF.

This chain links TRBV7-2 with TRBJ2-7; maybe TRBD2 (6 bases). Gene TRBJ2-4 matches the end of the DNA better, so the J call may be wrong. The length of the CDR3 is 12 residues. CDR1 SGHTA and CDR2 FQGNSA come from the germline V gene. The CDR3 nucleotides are TGTGCCAGCGGGGTGACTAGGGACATTCAGTACTTC. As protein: CASGVTRDIQYF.

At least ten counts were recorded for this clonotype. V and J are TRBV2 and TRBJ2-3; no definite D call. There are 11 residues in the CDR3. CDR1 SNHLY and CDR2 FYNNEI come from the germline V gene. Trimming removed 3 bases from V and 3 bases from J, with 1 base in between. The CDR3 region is CASSETDTQYF. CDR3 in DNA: TGTGCCAGCAGTGAGACAGATACGCAGTATTTT.

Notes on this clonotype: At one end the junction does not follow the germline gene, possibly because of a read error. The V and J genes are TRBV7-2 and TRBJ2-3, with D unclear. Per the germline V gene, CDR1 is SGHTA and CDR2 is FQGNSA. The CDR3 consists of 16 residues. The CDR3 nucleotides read TGTGCCGGCAGCCCACGCGCCGGGCCTAGCACAGATACGCAGTATTTT. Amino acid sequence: CAGSPRAGPSTDTQYF.

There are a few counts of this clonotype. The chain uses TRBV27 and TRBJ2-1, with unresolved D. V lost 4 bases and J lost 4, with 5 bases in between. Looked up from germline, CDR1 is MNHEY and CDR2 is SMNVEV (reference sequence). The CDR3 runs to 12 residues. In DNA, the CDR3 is TGTGCCAGCAGTTCCATGTACAATGAGCAGTTCTTC. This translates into CASSSMYNEQFF.

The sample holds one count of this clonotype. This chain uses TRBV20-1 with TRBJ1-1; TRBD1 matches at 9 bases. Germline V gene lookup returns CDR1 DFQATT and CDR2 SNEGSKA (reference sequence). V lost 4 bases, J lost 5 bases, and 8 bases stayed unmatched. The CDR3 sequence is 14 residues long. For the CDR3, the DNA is TGCAGTGCTAAGGTGGGACAGGGTAAGACTGAAGCTTTCTTT. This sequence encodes CSAKVGQGKTEAFF.

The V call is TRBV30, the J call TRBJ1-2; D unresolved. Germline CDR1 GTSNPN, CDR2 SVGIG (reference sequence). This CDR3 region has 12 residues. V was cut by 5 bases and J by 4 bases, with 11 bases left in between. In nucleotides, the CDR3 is TGTGCCTGGTATCAGGTACCCTATGGCTACACCTTC. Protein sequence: CAWYQVPYGYTF.